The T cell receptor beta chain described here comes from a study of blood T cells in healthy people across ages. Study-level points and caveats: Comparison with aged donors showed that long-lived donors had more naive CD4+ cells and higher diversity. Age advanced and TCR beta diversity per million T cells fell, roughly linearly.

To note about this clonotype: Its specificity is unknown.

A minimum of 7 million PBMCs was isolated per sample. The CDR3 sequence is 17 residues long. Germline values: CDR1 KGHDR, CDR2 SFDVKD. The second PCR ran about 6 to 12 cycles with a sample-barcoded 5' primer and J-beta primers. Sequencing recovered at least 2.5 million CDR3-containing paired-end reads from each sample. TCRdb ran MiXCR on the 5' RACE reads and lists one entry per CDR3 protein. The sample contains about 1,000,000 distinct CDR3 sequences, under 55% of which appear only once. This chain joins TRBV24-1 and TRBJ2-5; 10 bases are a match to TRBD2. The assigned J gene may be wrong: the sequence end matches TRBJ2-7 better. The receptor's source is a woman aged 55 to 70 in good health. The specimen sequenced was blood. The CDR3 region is CATSRINPGLAIREQYF. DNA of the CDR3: TGTGCCACCAGTCGTATAAACCCGGGACTAGCGATCCGCGAGCAGTACTTC.